The present entry profiles one T cell receptor (beta chain) with its context. What it binds is unknown. Sequencing was performed with immunoSEQ multiplex PCR; in TCRdb, only in-frame clones are kept and a portion is missing. Seen here are some 2.3 million clones, 85% to 95% observed once, and the top ten hold roughly 0.36%. Every contributor of samples was a Caucasian grown-up residing in Nashville, Tennessee. The germline gives CDR1 LNHDA, CDR2 SQIVND (reference sequence). CDR3 length equals 17 residues. V dropped 5 bases and J dropped 4 bases, with 21 bases sitting between them. The sample originates from a study of shared clonotypes between healthy human individuals. Study-level points and caveats: On the whole, naive subsets had larger estimated richness than memory subsets had. Only blood samples were collected, and tissue repertoires likely differ.

The sample taken for sequencing was naive CD4+ T cells from PBMCs. The subset denotes: CD45RA+ positively selected. This TCR was recovered from a man between 18 and 29 years old in good health. Some clones in this sample may be carry-over from other donors' samples. The chain couples TRBV19 to TRBJ2-1; TRBD2 is a possible D gene (6 bases). CDR3 residues: CASSDGGRSERYNEQFF. DNA for the CDR3: TGTGCCAGTAGTGATGGAGGGAGGTCAGAAAGATACAATGAGCAGTTCTTC.